The present entry profiles one TCR beta chain with its context. Its specificity is not known. The CDR3 totals 15 residues. Trimming stripped 4 bases from V and 8 bases from J, with 21 bases between. Germline V gene data show CDR1 as SGHNT and CDR2 as YYREEE (reference sequence). The record originates from a study of cytomegalovirus exposure and HLA in healthy donors. Study-level findings and limits: TCR beta sequences reportedly predicted the HLA-A and HLA-B alleles of most subjects accurately.

The study ran its PCR with 60 Vbeta and 13 Jbeta primers. Measured with immunoSEQ multiplex PCR; TCRdb has only the in-frame clones, and not every one. The top ten hold about 1.6% of the sample, which has under 200,000 clones, roughly 82% seen once. The donors gave bone marrow, and they were healthy. Although they were nominally healthy when sampled, donors likely had unrecorded immune exposures. The source of this sequence is a girl aged 5-17 years in good health and CMV-seropositive. The specimen sequenced was PBMCs. The rearrangement uses TRBV5-4 and TRBJ1-2; the D gene is possibly TRBD1 (6 bases). CDR3 DNA: TGTGCCAGCAGCCGTTTTGTAACCAAGGGGGGGGGCTACACCTTC. Protein: CASSRFVTKGGGYTF.